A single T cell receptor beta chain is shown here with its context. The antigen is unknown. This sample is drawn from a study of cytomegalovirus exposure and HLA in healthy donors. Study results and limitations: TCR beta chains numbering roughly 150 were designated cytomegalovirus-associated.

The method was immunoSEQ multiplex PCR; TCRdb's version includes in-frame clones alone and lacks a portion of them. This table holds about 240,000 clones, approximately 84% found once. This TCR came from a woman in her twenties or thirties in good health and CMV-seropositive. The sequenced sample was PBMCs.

In DNA form, the CDR3 reads TGTGCCAGCAGTCTAGGAGTAAGCACAGATACGCAGTATTTT. Translating gives CASSLGVSTDTQYF. The V call is TRBV6-5, the J call TRBJ2-3; D gene ambiguous. The CDR3 is 14 residues long. The V gene's germline CDR1 is MNHEY and CDR2 SVGAGI. The V end lost 5 bases, the J end lost 0 bases, and 9 bases lay between the germline ends.